This is a list of T cell receptor beta chains from one sample in a study of Ad26.COV2.S vaccination and SARS-CoV-2 variants. Assay used: immunoSEQ multiplex PCR; TCRdb lists only in-frame clones, some missing. The sample has some 390,000 clones, 88% seen once. The sample in question was peripheral blood, obtained in a trial of Ad26.COV2.S vaccine versus placebo. The receptors shown here come from a person aged 18-65 years who received the Ad26.COV2.S COVID-19 vaccine or a placebo. Both conserved end residues are part of each CDR3. D genes are given only for firm matches. Only part of the rows carry a size: once, few, many, or a class if the clone is expanded.

TRBJ2-1,TRBV18,.,.,CASSPLRYNEQFF,TGTGCCAGCTCACCACTAAGGTACAATGAGCAGTTCTTC
TRBJ1-4,TRBV7-8,.,.,CASSLGTEVLFNEKLFF,TGTGCCAGCAGCTTAGGGACGGAAGTTCTATTTAATGAAAAACTGTTTTTT
TRBJ1-1,TRBV5-1,.,TRBD1,CASSFQPGQTNTEAFF,TGCGCCAGCTCCTTCCAACCGGGACAGACGAACACTGAAGCTTTCTTT
TRBJ1-5,TRBV12-3/TRBV12-4,.,.,CASSLWDYQPQHF,TGTGCCAGCAGTTTATGGGATTATCAGCCCCAGCATTTT
TRBJ1-4,TRBV4-1,.,.,CASSPIGTSTNEKLFF,TGCGCCAGCAGCCCCATAGGGACATCAACTAATGAAAAACTGTTTTTT
TRBJ2-5,TRBV2,.,TRBD1,CASSENRINTGGGQETQYF,TGTGCCAGCAGTGAAAATCGGATAAACACAGGGGGCGGACAAGAGACCCAGTACTTC
TRBJ2-1,TRBV3-1/TRBV3-2,once,TRBD2,CASSQVSGGGPGKQFF,TGTGCCAGCAGCCAAGTGTCTGGCGGGGGGCCGGGGAAGCAGTTCTTC
TRBJ1-2,TRBV5-1,.,.,CASSSLNSPGSGYTF,TGCGCCAGCAGCTCCTTGAACAGTCCGGGGTCTGGCTACACCTTC
TRBJ2-7,TRBV7-6,.,.,CASSYRLGGTDEQYF,TGTGCCAGCAGCTATAGACTAGGGGGCACCGACGAGCAGTACTTC
TRBJ1-4,TRBV4-1,.,.,CASSISGHSTVGYEKLFF,TGCGCCAGCAGCATCTCGGGACATTCAACGGTTGGGTATGAAAAACTGTTTTTT
TRBJ1-4,TRBV6-6,.,TRBD1,CASSSRQGGDEKLFF,TGTGCCAGCAGTTCCCGACAGGGGGGGGATGAAAAACTGTTTTTT
TRBJ2-5,TRBV3-1/TRBV3-2,.,TRBD1,CASSLTYNTGGRRQETQYF,TGTGCCAGCAGCCTTACATATAATACAGGGGGGAGGCGCCAAGAGACCCAGTACTTC
TRBJ1-1,TRBV15,.,.,CATSRGPAASGTEAFF,TGTGCCACCAGCAGAGGCCCGGCCGCGAGTGGCACTGAAGCTTTCTTT
TRBJ1-1,TRBV3-1/TRBV3-2,.,.,CASSQFEGAEAFF,TGTGCCAGCAGCCAGTTCGAGGGAGCTGAAGCTTTCTTT
TRBJ2-7,TRBV12-5,.,.,CASGFYGSLEQYF,TGTGCTAGTGGTTTTTATGGGTCGTTAGAGCAGTACTTC
TRBJ1-1,TRBV6-5,.,TRBD1,CASSQGVRGTEAFF,TGTGCCAGCAGTCAGGGGGTGAGGGGCACTGAAGCTTTCTTT
TRBJ1-3,TRBV9,.,.,CASSRSGNTIYF,TGTGCCAGCAGCCGCTCTGGAAACACCATATATTTT
TRBJ1-2,TRBV3-1/TRBV3-2,.,.,CASSPSSGVDYGYTF,TGTGCCAGCAGCCCTAGCTCAGGGGTCGACTATGGCTACACCTTC
TRBJ2-7,TRBV7-2,.,TRBD2,CASRISGISYEQYF,TGTGCCAGCAGAATCAGCGGGATAAGCTACGAGCAGTACTTC
TRBJ2-7,TRBV12-3/TRBV12-4,.,.,CASSFSRAYEQYF,TGTGCCAGCAGTTTCTCCAGGGCCTACGAGCAGTACTTC
TRBJ2-1,TRBV5-1,.,.,CASSLRADYNEQFF,TGCGCCAGCAGCTTGAGGGCAGACTACAATGAGCAGTTCTTC
TRBJ1-1,TRBV6-5,.,TRBD1,CASSYFSGTANTEAFF,TGTGCCAGCAGTTACTTCAGCGGGACAGCGAACACTGAAGCTTTCTTT
TRBJ2-1,TRBV7-2,.,.,CASSPRGGWNEQFF,TGTGCCAGCAGCCCTCGCGGAGGGTGGAATGAGCAGTTCTTC
TRBJ1-6,TRBV4-3,few,.,CASSQEVGGSNSPLHF,TGCGCCAGCAGCCAAGAAGTGGGGGGTTCTAATTCACCCCTCCACTTT
TRBJ1-2,TRBV6-6,.,.,CASSITFADWGYTF,TGTGCCAGCAGCATCACTTTTGCTGACTGGGGCTACACCTTC
TRBJ1-2,TRBV5-5,.,.,CASSLGDNYGYTF,TGTGCCAGCAGCTTGGGGGATAACTATGGCTACACCTTC
TRBJ2-7,TRBV5-4,.,TRBD1,CASSGQVRDEQYF,TGTGCCAGCAGCGGACAGGTTAGGGACGAGCAGTACTTC
TRBJ2-1,TRBV5-1,.,TRBD2,CASIAGREQFF,TGCGCCAGCATAGCGGGTCGTGAGCAGTTCTTC
TRBJ1-5,TRBV6-2/TRBV6-3,.,.,CASSYGTTVSNQPQHF,TGTGCCAGCAGTTACGGGACTACCGTTAGCAATCAGCCCCAGCATTTT
TRBJ2-7,TRBV6-5,.,TRBD2,CASSYSAGAGDHEQYF,TGTGCCAGCAGTTACTCGGCCGGAGCGGGGGACCACGAGCAGTACTTC
TRBJ1-1,TRBV19,.,.,CASEQVVGEAFF,TGTGCCAGTGAACAGGTGGTCGGTGAAGCTTTCTTT
TRBJ1-2,TRBV19,.,TRBD1,CASSQLGQGNYGYTF,TGTGCCAGTAGTCAGTTGGGACAGGGAAACTATGGCTACACCTTC
TRBJ1-2,TRBV5-1,.,.,CASSLEGTVYGYTF,TGCGCCAGCAGCTTAGAAGGGACGGTTTATGGCTACACCTTC
TRBJ2-6,TRBV23-1,.,TRBD1,CASSQSRGRFLGANVLTF,TGCGCCAGCAGTCAAAGTAGGGGGCGCTTCCTTGGGGCCAACGTCCTGACTTTC
TRBJ1-1,TRBV9,.,.,CASSPDSLNTEAFF,TGTGCCAGCAGCCCGGACAGCTTGAACACTGAAGCTTTCTTT
TRBJ1-6,TRBV18,.,.,CASSPGQRRSVSPLHF,TGTGCCAGCTCACCAGGACAGCGGCGCTCGGTTTCACCCCTCCACTTT
TRBJ1-2,TRBV13,.,.,CASSNVGQLNYGYTF,TGTGCCAGCAGCAACGTAGGACAGCTAAACTATGGCTACACCTTC
TRBJ1-4,TRBV6-2/TRBV6-3,.,.,CASSYQGLDEKLFF,TGTGCCAGCAGTTACCAAGGACTGGATGAAAAACTGTTTTTT
TRBJ2-4,TRBV7-8,.,.,CASSPGTPLAKNIQYF,TGTGCCAGCAGCCCCGGGACGCCTCTAGCCAAAAACATTCAGTACTTC
TRBJ1-2,TRBV24-1,.,TRBD1,CATSDQDRSYGYTF,TGTGCCACCAGTGATCAGGACAGGAGCTATGGCTACACCTTC
TRBJ1-5,TRBV4-1,.,.,CASSQDDPKGLGLNQPQHF,TGCGCCAGCAGCCAAGATGACCCAAAGGGGTTGGGGTTGAATCAGCCCCAGCATTTT
TRBJ2-3,TRBV27,.,.,CASGRRGTSTDTQYF,TGTGCCAGCGGACGCCGTGGTACTAGCACAGATACGCAGTATTTT
TRBJ2-1,TRBV18,.,TRBD2,CASSELAGPSYNEQFF,TGTGCCAGCTCAGAGTTAGCGGGGCCCTCCTACAATGAGCAGTTCTTC
TRBJ1-4,TRBV19,few,.,CASAMRGEKLFF,TGTGCCAGTGCGATGAGGGGCGAAAAACTGTTTTTT
TRBJ1-2,TRBV5-1,few,.,CASSLEQGPYGYTF,TGCGCCAGCAGCTTGGAACAGGGCCCATATGGCTACACCTTC
TRBJ2-1,TRBV25-1,.,.,CASSDPGAPYNEQFF,TGTGCCAGCAGTGATCCAGGGGCCCCCTACAATGAGCAGTTCTTC
TRBJ1-6,TRBV3-1/TRBV3-2,.,.,CASSHGGTANSPLHF,TGTGCCAGCAGCCACGGCGGGACGGCCAATTCACCCCTCCACTTT
TRBJ2-1,TRBV6-5,few,TRBD2,CASRGSGGYNEQFF,TGTGCCAGCAGGGGTAGCGGGGGTTACAATGAGCAGTTCTTC
TRBJ1-4,TRBV5-3,.,TRBD1,CARSQDRVDEKLFF,TGTGCCAGAAGCCAAGACAGGGTGGATGAAAAACTGTTTTTT
TRBJ1-1,TRBV7-9,.,TRBD1,CASKTGVNTEAFF,TGTGCCAGCAAGACAGGGGTAAACACTGAAGCTTTCTTT